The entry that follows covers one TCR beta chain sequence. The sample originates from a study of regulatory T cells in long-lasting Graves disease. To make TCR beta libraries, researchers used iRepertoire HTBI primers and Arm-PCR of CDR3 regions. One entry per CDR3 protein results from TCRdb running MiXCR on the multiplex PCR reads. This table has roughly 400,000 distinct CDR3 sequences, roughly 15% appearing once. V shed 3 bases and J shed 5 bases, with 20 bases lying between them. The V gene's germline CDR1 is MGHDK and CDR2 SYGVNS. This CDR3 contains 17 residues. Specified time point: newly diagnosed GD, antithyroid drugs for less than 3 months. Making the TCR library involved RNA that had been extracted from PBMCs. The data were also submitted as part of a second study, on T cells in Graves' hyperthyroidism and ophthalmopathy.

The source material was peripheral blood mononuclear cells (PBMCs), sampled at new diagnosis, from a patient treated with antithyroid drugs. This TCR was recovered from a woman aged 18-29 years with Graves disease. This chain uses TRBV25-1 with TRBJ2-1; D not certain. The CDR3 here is CASSDTQARRGHNEQFF. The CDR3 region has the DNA TGTGCCAGCAGTGATACGCAGGCGCGGAGAGGACACAATGAGCAGTTCTTC.